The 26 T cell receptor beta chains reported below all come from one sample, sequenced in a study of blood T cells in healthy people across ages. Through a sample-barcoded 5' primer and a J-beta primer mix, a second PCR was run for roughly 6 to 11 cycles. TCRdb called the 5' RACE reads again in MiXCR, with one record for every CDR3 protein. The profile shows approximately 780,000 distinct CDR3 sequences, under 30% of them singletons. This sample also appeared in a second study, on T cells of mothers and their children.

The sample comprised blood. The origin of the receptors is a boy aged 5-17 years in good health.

The CDR3 DNA is TGTGCCAGCAGCCTGCCACAGGTCGTCGCTGAAGCTTTCTTT. Amino acids: CASSLPQVVAEAFF. V gene TRBV5-8 combines with J gene TRBJ1-1; D possibly corresponds to TRBD1 (5 bases). Germline V CDR1 and CDR2: SGHTS, YDEGEE. V was trimmed by 4 bases and J by 6 bases, leaving 16 bases between them. The CDR3 covers 14 residues. Variable domain in full (rest from reference TRBV5-8 and TRBJ1-1): EAGVTQSPTHLIKTRGQQATLRCSPISGHTSVYWYQQALGLGLQFLLWYDEGEERNRGNFPPRFSGRQFPNYSSELNVNALELEDSALYLCASSLPQVVAEAFFGQGTRLTVV.

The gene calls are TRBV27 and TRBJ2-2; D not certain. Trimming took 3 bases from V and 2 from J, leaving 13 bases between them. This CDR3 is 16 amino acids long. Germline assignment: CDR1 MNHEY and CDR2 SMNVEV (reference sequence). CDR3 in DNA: TGTGCCAGCAGTTTCGGACGAGATAGCAACACCGGGGAGCTGTTTTTT. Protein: CASSFGRDSNTGELFF.

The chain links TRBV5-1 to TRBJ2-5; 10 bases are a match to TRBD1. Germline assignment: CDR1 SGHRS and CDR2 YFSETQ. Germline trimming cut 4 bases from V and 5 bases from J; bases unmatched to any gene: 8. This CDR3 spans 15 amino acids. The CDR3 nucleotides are TGCGCCAGCAGCCGCTTAGGGACAGGGGTGGAGACCCAGTACTTC. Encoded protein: CASSRLGTGVETQYF. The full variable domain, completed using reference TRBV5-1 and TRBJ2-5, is KAGVTQTPRYLIKTRGQQVTLSCSPISGHRSVSWYQQTPGQGLQFLFEYFSETQRNKGNFPGRFSGRQFSNSRSEMNVSTLELGDSALYLCASSRLGTGVETQYFGPGTRLLVL.

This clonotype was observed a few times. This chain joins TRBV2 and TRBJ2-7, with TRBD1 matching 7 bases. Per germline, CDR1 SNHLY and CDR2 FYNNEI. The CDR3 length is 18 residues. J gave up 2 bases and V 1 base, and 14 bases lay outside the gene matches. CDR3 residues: CASSEEGAAGQRAYEQYF. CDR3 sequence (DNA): TGTGCCAGCAGTGAAGAGGGGGCTGCCGGACAGCGAGCCTACGAGCAGTACTTC.

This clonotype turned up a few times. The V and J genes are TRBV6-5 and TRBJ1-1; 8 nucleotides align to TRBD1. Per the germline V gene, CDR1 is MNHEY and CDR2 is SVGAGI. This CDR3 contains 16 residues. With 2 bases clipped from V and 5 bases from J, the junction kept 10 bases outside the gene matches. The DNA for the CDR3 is TGTGCCAGCAGTTACGACACGGACAGGGCGGGAACTGAAGCTTTCTTT. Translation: CASSYDTDRAGTEAFF.

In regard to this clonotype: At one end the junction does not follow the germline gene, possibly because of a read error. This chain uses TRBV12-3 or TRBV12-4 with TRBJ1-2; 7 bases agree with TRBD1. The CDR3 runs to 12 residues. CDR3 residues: CASSLPPGQPLF. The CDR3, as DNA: TGTGCCAGCAGTTTACCCCCGGGACAGCCCCTCTTC.

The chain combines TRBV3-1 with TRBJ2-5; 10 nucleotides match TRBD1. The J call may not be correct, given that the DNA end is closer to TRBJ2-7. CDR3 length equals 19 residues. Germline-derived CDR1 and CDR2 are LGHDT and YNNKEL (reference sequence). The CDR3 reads CASSQDHREGGQGPYEQYF. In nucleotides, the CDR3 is TGTGCCAGCAGCCAAGATCATCGTGAGGGGGGACAGGGGCCCTACGAGCAGTACTTC.

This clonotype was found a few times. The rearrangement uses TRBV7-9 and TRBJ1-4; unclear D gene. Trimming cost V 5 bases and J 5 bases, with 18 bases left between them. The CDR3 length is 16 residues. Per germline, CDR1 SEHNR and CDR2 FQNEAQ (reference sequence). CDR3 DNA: TGTGCCAGCAGCCCTACTCGGTCACTACTAAATGAAAAACTGTTTTTT. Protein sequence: CASSPTRSLLNEKLFF.

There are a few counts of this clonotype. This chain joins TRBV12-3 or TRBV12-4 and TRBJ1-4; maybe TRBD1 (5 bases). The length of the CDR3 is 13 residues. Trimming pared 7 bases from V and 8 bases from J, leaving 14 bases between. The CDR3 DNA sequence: TGTGCCAGCAATCGGGGGATTGGGGAAAAACTGTTTTTT. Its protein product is CASNRGIGEKLFF.

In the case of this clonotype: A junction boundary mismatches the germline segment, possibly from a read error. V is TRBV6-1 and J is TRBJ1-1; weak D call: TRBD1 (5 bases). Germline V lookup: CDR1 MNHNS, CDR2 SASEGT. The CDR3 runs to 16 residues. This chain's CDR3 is CASRLGFGSGVAEAFF. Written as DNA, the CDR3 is TGTGCCAGCAGGTTGGGGTTTGGATCGGGGGTCGCTGAAGCCTTCTTT.

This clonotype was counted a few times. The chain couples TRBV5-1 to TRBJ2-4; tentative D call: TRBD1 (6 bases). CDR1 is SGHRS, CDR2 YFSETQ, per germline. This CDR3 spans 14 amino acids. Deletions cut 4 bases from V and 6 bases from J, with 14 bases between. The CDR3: CASSPGEGGNIQYF. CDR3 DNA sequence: TGCGCCAGCAGCCCGGGTGAAGGGGGAAACATTCAGTACTTC.

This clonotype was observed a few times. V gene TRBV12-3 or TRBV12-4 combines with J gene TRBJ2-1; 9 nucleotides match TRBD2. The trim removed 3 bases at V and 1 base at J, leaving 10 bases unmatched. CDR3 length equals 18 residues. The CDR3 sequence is CASSLNERGAWSYNEQFF. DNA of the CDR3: TGTGCCAGCAGTTTGAACGAGCGGGGGGCCTGGTCCTACAATGAGCAGTTCTTC.

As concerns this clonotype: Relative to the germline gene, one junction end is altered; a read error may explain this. The CDR3 DNA reads TGTGCTAGCAGCTTAGCACAGGGAGCTGAAGCTTTCTTT. Its translation: CASSLAQGAEAFF. This sequence joins TRBV7-7 and TRBJ1-1, with D tentatively TRBD1 (6 bases). This CDR3 spans 13 amino acids. Germline CDR1 reads SSHAT; CDR2 reads FNYEAQ (reference sequence).

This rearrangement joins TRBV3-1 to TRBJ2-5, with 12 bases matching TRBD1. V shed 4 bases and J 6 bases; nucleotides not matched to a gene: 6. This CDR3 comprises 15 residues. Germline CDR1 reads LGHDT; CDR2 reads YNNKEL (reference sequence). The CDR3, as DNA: TGTGCCAGCAGCCCTGGGACAGGGGGCCGACAGACCCAGTACTTC. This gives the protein CASSPGTGGRQTQYF.

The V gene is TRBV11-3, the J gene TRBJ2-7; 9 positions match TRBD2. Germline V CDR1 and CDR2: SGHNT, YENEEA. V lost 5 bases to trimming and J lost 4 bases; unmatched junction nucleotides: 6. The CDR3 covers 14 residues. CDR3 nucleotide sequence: TGTGCCAGCAGCCCGCGGGGGGGCTGGTACGAGCAGTACTTC. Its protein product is CASSPRGGWYEQYF.

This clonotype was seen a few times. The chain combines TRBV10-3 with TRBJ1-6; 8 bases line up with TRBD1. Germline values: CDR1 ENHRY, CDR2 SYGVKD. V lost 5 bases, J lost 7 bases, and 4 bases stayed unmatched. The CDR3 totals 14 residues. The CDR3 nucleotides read TGTGCCATCAGTCTGGACAGGGCCAATTCACCCCTCCACTTT. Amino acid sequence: CAISLDRANSPLHF.

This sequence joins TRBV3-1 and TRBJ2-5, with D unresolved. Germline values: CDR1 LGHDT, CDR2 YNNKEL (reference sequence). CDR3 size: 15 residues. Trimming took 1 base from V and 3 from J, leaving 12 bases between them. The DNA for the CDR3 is TGTGCCAGCAGCCAAGCGGGCAAGCTCAAAGAGACCCAGTACTTC. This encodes CASSQAGKLKETQYF.

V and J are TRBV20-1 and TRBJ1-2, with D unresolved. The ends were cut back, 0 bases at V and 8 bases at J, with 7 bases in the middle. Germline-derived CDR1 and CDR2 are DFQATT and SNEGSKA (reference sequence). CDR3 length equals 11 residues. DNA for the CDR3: TGCAGTGCTAGAGATCGGAACGGCTACACCTTC. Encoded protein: CSARDRNGYTF.

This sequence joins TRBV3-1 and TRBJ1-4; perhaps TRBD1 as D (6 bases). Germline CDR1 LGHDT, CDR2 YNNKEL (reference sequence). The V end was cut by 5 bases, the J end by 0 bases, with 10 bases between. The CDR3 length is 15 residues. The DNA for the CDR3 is TGTGCCAGCAGCGGGGGGGCTGCAACTAATGAAAAACTGTTTTTT. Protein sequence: CASSGGAATNEKLFF.

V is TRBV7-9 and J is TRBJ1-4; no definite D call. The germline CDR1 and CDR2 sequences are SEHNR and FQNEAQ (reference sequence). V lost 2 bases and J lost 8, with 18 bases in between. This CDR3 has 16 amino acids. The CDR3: CASSLNSMALREKLFF. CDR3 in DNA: TGTGCCAGCAGCTTAAACTCGATGGCCTTAAGGGAAAAACTGTTTTTT.

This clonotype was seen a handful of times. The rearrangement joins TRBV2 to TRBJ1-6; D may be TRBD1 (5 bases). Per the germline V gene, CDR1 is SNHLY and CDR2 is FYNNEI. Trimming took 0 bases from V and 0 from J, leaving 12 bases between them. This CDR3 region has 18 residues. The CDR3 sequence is CASSEAAGESSYNSPLHF. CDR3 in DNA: TGTGCCAGCAGTGAAGCCGCGGGGGAGAGCTCCTATAATTCACCCCTCCACTTT.

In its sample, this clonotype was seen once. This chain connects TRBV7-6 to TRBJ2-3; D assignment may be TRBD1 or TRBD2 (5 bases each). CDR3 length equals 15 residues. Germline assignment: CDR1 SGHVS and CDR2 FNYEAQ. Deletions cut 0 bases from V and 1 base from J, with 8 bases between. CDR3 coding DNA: TGTGCCAGCAGCTTAGCCGGGGACCGCACAGATACGCAGTATTTT. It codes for CASSLAGDRTDTQYF.

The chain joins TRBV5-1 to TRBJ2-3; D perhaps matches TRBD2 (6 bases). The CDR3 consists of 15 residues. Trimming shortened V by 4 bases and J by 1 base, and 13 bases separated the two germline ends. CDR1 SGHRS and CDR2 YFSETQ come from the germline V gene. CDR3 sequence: CASSHGGARTDTQYF. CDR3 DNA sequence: TGCGCCAGCAGCCATGGCGGGGCCCGCACAGATACGCAGTATTTT.

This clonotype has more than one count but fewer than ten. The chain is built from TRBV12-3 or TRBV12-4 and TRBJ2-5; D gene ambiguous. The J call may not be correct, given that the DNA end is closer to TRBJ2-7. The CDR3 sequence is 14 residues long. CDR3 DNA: TGTGCCAGCACCGACACCCCTCGGACCTACGAGCAGTACTTC. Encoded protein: CASTDTPRTYEQYF.

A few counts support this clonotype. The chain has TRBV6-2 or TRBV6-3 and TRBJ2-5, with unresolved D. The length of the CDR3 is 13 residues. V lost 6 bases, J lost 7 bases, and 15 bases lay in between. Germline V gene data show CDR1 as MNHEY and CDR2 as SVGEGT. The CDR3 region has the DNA TGTGCCAGCAGCCTCGAGGTCATCGGGACCCAGTACTTC. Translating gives CASSLEVIGTQYF.

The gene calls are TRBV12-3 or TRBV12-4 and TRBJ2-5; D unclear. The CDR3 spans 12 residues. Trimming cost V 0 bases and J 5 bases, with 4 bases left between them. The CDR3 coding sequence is TGTGCCAGCAGTTTAGCGTACGAGACCCAGTACTTC. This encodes CASSLAYETQYF.